This T cell receptor (beta chain) originates from a study of blood T cell repertoires in COVID-19. Trimming stripped 8 bases from V and 0 bases from J, with 15 bases between. Germline V gene data show CDR1 as LNHNV and CDR2 as YYDKDF (reference sequence). CDR3 length: 15 amino acids. Original processing notes: Using reference gene primer amplification, nucleated cell counts were estimated. The table came from immunoSEQ multiplex PCR; TCRdb's copy has only in-frame clones and leaves some out. That table furnishes V, J and clone size, whereas the DNA furnished D and trimming. In the table there are about 270,000 clones, roughly 88% of which are singletons.

This sequence originates from a woman in her 30s who had recovered from COVID-19. The chain uses TRBV15 and TRBJ2-3; D gene unclear. The sample consisted of PBMCs or T cells enriched from blood (not recorded which). The CDR3 nucleotides read TGTGCCACCGGGCTCCTCTCTTTTAGCACAGATACGCAGTATTTT. As protein: CATGLLSFSTDTQYF.